This T cell receptor beta chain stems from a study of blood T cell repertoires in COVID-19. For the study at large: Sources were T cells, B-cell-depleted T cells, or PBMCs; the material itself was cDNA or gDNA.

Germline V CDR1 and CDR2: LNHDA, SQIVND (reference sequence). The CDR3 runs to 18 residues. V was cut by 0 bases and J by 4 bases, with 21 bases left in between. The method was immunoSEQ multiplex PCR; TCRdb's version includes in-frame clones alone and lacks a portion of them. This repertoire shows 95,000 to 150,000 clones, about 79% found once; its top ten account for 30% to 45%. The V call is TRBV19, the J call TRBJ1-1, with D perhaps matching TRBD1 (6 bases). The clonotype comes from a man in his forties with active or convalescent COVID-19. Material: peripheral blood. In nucleotides, the CDR3 is TGTGCCAGTAGTATAGATCGGGAAAGTTGGGGGCTCGGCACTGAAGCTTTCTTT. This gives the protein CASSIDRESWGLGTEAFF.